A selection of T cell receptor beta chains follows, all from one sample in a study of technical replicates of blood from a few donors. Profiled with immunoSEQ multiplex PCR; TCRdb holds only in-frame clones, not every one. The sample shows some 100,000 clones, 96% of them seen only once. Sequencing used T cells isolated from PBMCs. The receptors originated from a human donor in good health. Each CDR3 is given with its conserved first and last residue. The D gene is left open where the match is weak. Expanded clones get a size class; other rows say once, few or many, or leave the size out.

cdr3_aa cdr3_nt d_call v_call clone_size j_call
CASSPTTGSTEAFF TGTGCCAGCAGCCCAACGACAGGGTCAACTGAAGCTTTCTTT TRBD1 TRBV5-6 . TRBJ1-1
CASSPDNSYEQYF TGCGCCAGCAGCCCTGACAACTCCTACGAGCAGTACTTC . TRBV5-1 . TRBJ2-7
CASSDPGTILSYEQYF TGTGCCAGCAGTGACCCCGGGACTATCCTCTCCTACGAGCAGTACTTC TRBD2 TRBV6-1 . TRBJ2-7
CASSLARLGGTDTQYF TGTGCCAGCAGCTTAGCGCGGCTAGGTGGCACAGATACGCAGTATTTT . TRBV7-2 . TRBJ2-3
CASGSILGQGVEQFF TGTGCTAGTGGTTCGATTCTAGGACAGGGGGTTGAGCAGTTCTTC TRBD1 TRBV12-5 . TRBJ2-1
CASSLGRGSVSPLHF TGTGCCAGCAGCTTAGGAAGGGGTTCAGTTTCACCCCTCCACTTT . TRBV13 . TRBJ1-6
CASSSQGGESYGYTF TGCGCCAGCAGCTCCCAGGGTGGAGAGTCCTATGGCTACACCTTC . TRBV5-1 . TRBJ1-2
CASRDRSFFTDTQYF TGTGCCAGCAGAGACAGGAGCTTCTTCACAGATACGCAGTATTTT . TRBV27 . TRBJ2-3
CASSLPPGAGGAYEQYF TGTGCCAGCAGTCTCCCCCCCGGGGCGGGAGGGGCCTACGAGCAGTACTTC TRBD2 TRBV28 . TRBJ2-7
CASSQDAGRHYGYTF TGTGCCAGCAGCCAAGATGCGGGAAGGCACTATGGCTACACCTTC . TRBV14 once TRBJ1-2
CASSQEASGATQYF TGTGCCAGCAGCCAAGAGGCCAGCGGGGCTACGCAGTATTTT TRBD2 TRBV14 . TRBJ2-3
CASSLQAESYNEQFF TGCGCCAGCAGCTTGCAAGCGGAAAGTTACAATGAGCAGTTCTTC . TRBV5-1 . TRBJ2-1
CASSLSRGYGYTF TGTGCCAGCAGCTTGTCCCGGGGATATGGCTACACCTTC . TRBV5-6 . TRBJ1-2
CASSVRGLAGGYTDTQYF TGTGCCAGCAGTGTTCGGGGACTAGCGGGGGGTTACACAGATACGCAGTATTTT TRBD2 TRBV6-1 . TRBJ2-3
CASSQVGTGLMSLHF TGTGCCAGCAGCCAAGTTGGGACAGGTTTGATGTCCCTCCACTTT TRBD1 TRBV4-2 . TRBJ1-6
CASTDRSQGEKLFF TGTGCCAGCACTGACAGGTCACAGGGTGAAAAACTGTTTTTT . TRBV28 once TRBJ1-4
CASRRGQGQETQYF TGTGCCAGCAGGCGGGGACAGGGTCAAGAGACCCAGTACTTC TRBD1 TRBV7-9 . TRBJ2-5
CASSVDPGSNYGYTF TGTGCCAGCAGCGTAGACCCGGGATCCAACTATGGCTACACCTTC . TRBV9 . TRBJ1-2
CASSAGIAGGNTGELFF TGTGCCAGCAGTGCTGGGATAGCGGGGGGGAACACCGGGGAGCTGTTTTTT TRBD2 TRBV2 . TRBJ2-2
CASSESSSGSSYNEQFF TGCGCCAGCAGTGAGTCAAGTAGCGGGAGCTCCTACAATGAGCAGTTCTTC TRBD2 TRBV10-2 . TRBJ2-1
CASSGYRGQTVNEQFF TGTGCCAGCAGCGGGTACCGGGGACAAACGGTCAATGAGCAGTTCTTC . TRBV9 . TRBJ2-1
CASSRSGSQETQYF TGCGCCAGCAGCCGGAGCGGCAGCCAAGAGACCCAGTACTTC . TRBV4-1 . TRBJ2-5
CASIGGGGNNEQFF TGTGCCAGCATTGGCGGGGGGGGGAACAATGAGCAGTTCTTC TRBD2 TRBV7-6 . TRBJ2-1
CASSSRGLGTDTQYF TGTGCCAGCTCATCAAGGGGGCTTGGCACAGATACGCAGTATTTT TRBD1 TRBV18 . TRBJ2-3
CASSLVGVDEQYF TGCGCCAGCAGCTTGGTAGGGGTGGACGAGCAGTACTTC . TRBV5-1 . TRBJ2-7
CASSEAFF TGTGCCAGCAGTGAGGCTTTCTTT . TRBV11-2 few TRBJ1-1
CASSLGLKGDWPTDTQYF TGTGCCAGCAGCTTAGGGTTAAAGGGAGATTGGCCCACAGATACGCAGTATTTT . TRBV13 . TRBJ2-3
CASSHWNAGLSEETQYF TGCGCCAGCAGCCATTGGAACGCGGGGTTAAGCGAAGAGACCCAGTACTTC . TRBV4-1 . TRBJ2-5
CASSYNGGPTGELFF TGTGCCAGCAGTTACAACGGGGGGCCCACCGGGGAGCTGTTTTTT . TRBV6-5 . TRBJ2-2
CSARGGATYEQYF TGCAGCGCTAGGGGGGGGGCGACCTACGAGCAGTACTTC . TRBV29-1 . TRBJ2-7
CASRLARGEAFF TGTGCAAGTCGCTTAGCGCGGGGAGAAGCTTTCTTT . TRBV12-2 . TRBJ1-1